The rows below give T cell receptor beta chains drawn from one sample of a study of persistence of HIV-infected CD4 T cells. Sequencing used immunoSEQ multiplex PCR; TCRdb keeps in-frame clones, though not all of them. The table lists roughly 32,000 clones, 65% to 90% of them singletons, with 15% to 20% in the top ten. No antigen has been identified for these receptors. This specimen consisted of CD4+ T cells sorted from PBMCs after approximately 18-hour stimulation, obtained from a patient who received antiretroviral therapy. Receptors were obtained from an adult woman with HIV who was CMV-seropositive. The CDR3 runs from the conserved cysteine through the conserved F or W. The D gene is left open where the match is weak. The size of a clone is reported for some rows only, either as once, few or many, or as a class for expanded clones.

v_gene: TRBV11-3; j_gene: TRBJ2-3; abundance: .; d_gene: .; CDR3nt: TGTGCCAGCAGCTTAGGCCTTACACCGGGACTGAGCACAGATACGCAGTATTTT; CDR3aa: CASSLGLTPGLSTDTQYF
v_gene: TRBV12-5; j_gene: TRBJ1-1; abundance: few; d_gene: .; CDR3nt: TGTGCTAGTGCCCTCGAGAACACTGAAGCTTTCTTT; CDR3aa: CASALENTEAFF
v_gene: TRBV19; j_gene: TRBJ2-5; abundance: .; d_gene: TRBD1; CDR3nt: TGTGCCAGTAGTAAGCAGGGGGCAAAGGAGACCCAGTACTTC; CDR3aa: CASSKQGAKETQYF
v_gene: TRBV7-3; j_gene: TRBJ2-3; abundance: .; d_gene: TRBD1; CDR3nt: TGTGCCAGCAGCCCCGGGACAGGGTTTAAGTATACAGATACGCAGTATTTT; CDR3aa: CASSPGTGFKYTDTQYF
v_gene: TRBV19; j_gene: TRBJ2-1; abundance: .; d_gene: .; CDR3nt: TGTGCCAGTAGTATTAGGTTGGAACTCAATGAGCAGTTCTTC; CDR3aa: CASSIRLELNEQFF
v_gene: TRBV27; j_gene: TRBJ2-1; abundance: once; d_gene: TRBD2; CDR3nt: TGTGCCAGCAGTCGGGGACTAGGGGCCCATGAGCAGTTCTTC; CDR3aa: CASSRGLGAHEQFF
v_gene: TRBV27; j_gene: TRBJ2-7; abundance: .; d_gene: TRBD1; CDR3nt: TGTGCCAGCAGCCAATCCGGGACAGCTACCTACGAGCAGTACTTC; CDR3aa: CASSQSGTATYEQYF
v_gene: TRBV6-6; j_gene: TRBJ1-1; abundance: .; d_gene: .; CDR3nt: TGTGCCGGAGGCCAAGGGGCGAACACTGAAGCTTTCTTT; CDR3aa: CAGGQGANTEAFF
v_gene: TRBV28; j_gene: TRBJ1-2; abundance: .; d_gene: .; CDR3nt: TGTGCCAGCAGGGACGGGGCCACCTATGGCTACACCTTC; CDR3aa: CASRDGATYGYTF
v_gene: TRBV7-2; j_gene: TRBJ2-1; abundance: once; d_gene: .; CDR3nt: TGTGCCAGCAGCTTCGGGGTCAGCAATGAGCAGTTCTTC; CDR3aa: CASSFGVSNEQFF
v_gene: TRBV7-8; j_gene: TRBJ2-2; abundance: .; d_gene: .; CDR3nt: TGTGCCAGCAGTTTAAGACCGGGAAGCACCGGGGAGCTGTTTTTT; CDR3aa: CASSLRPGSTGELFF
v_gene: TRBV7-2; j_gene: TRBJ2-1; abundance: .; d_gene: TRBD2; CDR3nt: TGTGCCAGCAGCTTACTAGCGGGAGGGTTTTACAATGAGCAGTTCTTC; CDR3aa: CASSLLAGGFYNEQFF
v_gene: TRBV3-1/TRBV3-2; j_gene: TRBJ1-3; abundance: .; d_gene: .; CDR3nt: TGTGCCAGCAGCCAACAGGACGTAGCTGGAAACACCATATATTTT; CDR3aa: CASSQQDVAGNTIYF
v_gene: TRBV4-3; j_gene: TRBJ2-3; abundance: .; d_gene: .; CDR3nt: TGCGCCAGCAGCCAAGGCCGCAGGGGCGGAGATACGCAGTATTTT; CDR3aa: CASSQGRRGGDTQYF
v_gene: TRBV28; j_gene: TRBJ1-1; abundance: .; d_gene: .; CDR3nt: TGTGCCAGCAGTAGCATGGACTTGTTGGCTTTCTTT; CDR3aa: CASSSMDLLAFF
v_gene: TRBV19; j_gene: TRBJ1-3; abundance: .; d_gene: TRBD1; CDR3nt: TGTGCCAGTAGCGACAGGGCCCGTATCCTATTCTCTGGAAACACCATATATTTT; CDR3aa: CASSDRARILFSGNTIYF
v_gene: TRBV7-2; j_gene: TRBJ1-5; abundance: few; d_gene: .; CDR3nt: TGTGCCAGCAGCTCCGAACAGAATCAGCCCCAGCATTTT; CDR3aa: CASSSEQNQPQHF
v_gene: TRBV19; j_gene: TRBJ1-4; abundance: few; d_gene: .; CDR3nt: TGTGCCAGTAGTCTCGGGGGAATTGAAAAACTGTTTTTT; CDR3aa: CASSLGGIEKLFF
v_gene: TRBV7-2; j_gene: TRBJ1-5; abundance: .; d_gene: .; CDR3nt: TGTGCCAGCAGCCCGCAGGGCAGTAACAATCAGCCCCAGCATTTT; CDR3aa: CASSPQGSNNQPQHF
v_gene: TRBV5-6; j_gene: TRBJ2-1; abundance: few; d_gene: .; CDR3nt: TGTGCCAGCAGCTCTCCATTGGGGATGGAGCAGTTCTTC; CDR3aa: CASSSPLGMEQFF
v_gene: TRBV19; j_gene: TRBJ1-1; abundance: once; d_gene: .; CDR3nt: TGTGCCAGTAGAACCCCCGGGCAGAAAGTTGAAGCTTTCTTT; CDR3aa: CASRTPGQKVEAFF
v_gene: TRBV19; j_gene: TRBJ1-1; abundance: .; d_gene: .; CDR3nt: TGTGCCAGTAGTACTTCAGGGATTGGCACTGAAGCTTTCTTT; CDR3aa: CASSTSGIGTEAFF
v_gene: TRBV10-3; j_gene: TRBJ1-5; abundance: .; d_gene: .; CDR3nt: TGTGCCATCACCCAAAGTAGCAATCAGCCCCAGCATTTT; CDR3aa: CAITQSSNQPQHF
v_gene: TRBV14; j_gene: TRBJ1-3; abundance: .; d_gene: .; CDR3nt: TGTGCCAGCAGCTGGGGGGACGGAAACACCATATATTTT; CDR3aa: CASSWGDGNTIYF
v_gene: TRBV9; j_gene: TRBJ2-1; abundance: .; d_gene: TRBD1; CDR3nt: TGTGCCAGCAGCAAAGACAGGGGGCGGAATGAGCAGTTCTTC; CDR3aa: CASSKDRGRNEQFF
v_gene: TRBV9; j_gene: TRBJ1-2; abundance: .; d_gene: .; CDR3nt: TGTGCCAGCAGCGTAGGAGGCCTCTCAAACTATGGCTACACCTTC; CDR3aa: CASSVGGLSNYGYTF
v_gene: TRBV30; j_gene: TRBJ2-3; abundance: once; d_gene: TRBD2; CDR3nt: TGTGCCACGACGGTGGGGACTAGCGGGGTGGATACGCAGTATTTT; CDR3aa: CATTVGTSGVDTQYF
v_gene: TRBV10-1; j_gene: TRBJ1-5; abundance: .; d_gene: .; CDR3nt: TGCGCCAGTTCTCCCCCGGGTCAGCCCCAGCATTTT; CDR3aa: CASSPPGQPQHF
v_gene: TRBV10-1; j_gene: TRBJ2-3; abundance: .; d_gene: .; CDR3nt: TGCGCCAGCAGTGACTCATCTACGCAGTATTTT; CDR3aa: CASSDSSTQYF
v_gene: TRBV5-6; j_gene: TRBJ1-1; abundance: .; d_gene: TRBD1; CDR3nt: TGTGCCAGCAGCTTCGGGACAGAGGCCACTGAAGCTTTCTTT; CDR3aa: CASSFGTEATEAFF
v_gene: TRBV6-5; j_gene: TRBJ1-6; abundance: few; d_gene: TRBD1; CDR3nt: TGTGCCAGCAGTTGGACAGGGGCGCATCTCCACTTT; CDR3aa: CASSWTGAHLHF
v_gene: TRBV7-2; j_gene: TRBJ2-5; abundance: .; d_gene: .; CDR3nt: TGTGCCAGCAGCTTAGCGGGGGGCTGGGAGACCCAGTACTTC; CDR3aa: CASSLAGGWETQYF
v_gene: TRBV15; j_gene: TRBJ1-2; abundance: .; d_gene: .; CDR3nt: TGTGCCACCAGCAGGGACGTCGTAGACAGCAGCTATGGCTACACCTTC; CDR3aa: CATSRDVVDSSYGYTF
v_gene: TRBV3-1/TRBV3-2; j_gene: TRBJ2-3; abundance: few; d_gene: TRBD1; CDR3nt: TGTGCCAGCAGCCGGACAGGGGGGGATACGCAGTATTTT; CDR3aa: CASSRTGGDTQYF
v_gene: TRBV7-8; j_gene: TRBJ2-1; abundance: .; d_gene: TRBD1; CDR3nt: TGTGCCAGCAGCCTAGGACAGGGAAGCTCCTACAATGAGCAGTTCTTC; CDR3aa: CASSLGQGSSYNEQFF
v_gene: TRBV7-6; j_gene: TRBJ1-1; abundance: few; d_gene: .; CDR3nt: TGTGCCAGCAGCTCGGACAGGAACACTGAAGCTTTCTTT; CDR3aa: CASSSDRNTEAFF
v_gene: TRBV2; j_gene: TRBJ2-7; abundance: .; d_gene: .; CDR3nt: TGTGCCAGCAGTGGACTGGACGGTGCCTACGAGCAGTACTTC; CDR3aa: CASSGLDGAYEQYF